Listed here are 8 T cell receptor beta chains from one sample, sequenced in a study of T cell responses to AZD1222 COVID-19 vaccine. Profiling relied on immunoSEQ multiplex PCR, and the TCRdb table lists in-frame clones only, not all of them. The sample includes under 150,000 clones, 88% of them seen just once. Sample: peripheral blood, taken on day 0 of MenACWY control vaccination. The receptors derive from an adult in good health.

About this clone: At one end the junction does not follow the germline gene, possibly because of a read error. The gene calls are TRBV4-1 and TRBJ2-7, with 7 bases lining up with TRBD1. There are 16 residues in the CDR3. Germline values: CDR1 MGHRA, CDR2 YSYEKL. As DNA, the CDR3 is TGCGCCAGCAGCAAAGACCCGGGACAGCCTGCCTACGAGCAGTACTTC. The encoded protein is CASSKDPGQPAYEQYF.

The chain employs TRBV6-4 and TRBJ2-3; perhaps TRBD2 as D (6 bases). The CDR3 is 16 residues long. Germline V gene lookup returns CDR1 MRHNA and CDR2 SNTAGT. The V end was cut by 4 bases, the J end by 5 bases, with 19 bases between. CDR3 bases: TGTGCCAGCAGTGGCTCTGCTAGCGCCCGAGGAGATACGCAGTATTTT. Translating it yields CASSGSASARGDTQYF.

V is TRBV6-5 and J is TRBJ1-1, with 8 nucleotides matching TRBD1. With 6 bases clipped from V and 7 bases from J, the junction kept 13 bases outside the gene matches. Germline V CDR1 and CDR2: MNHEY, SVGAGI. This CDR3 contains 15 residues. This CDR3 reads CASSPDRGRSNEAFF. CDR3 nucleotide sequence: TGTGCCAGCAGCCCCGACAGGGGAAGAAGTAATGAAGCTTTCTTT.

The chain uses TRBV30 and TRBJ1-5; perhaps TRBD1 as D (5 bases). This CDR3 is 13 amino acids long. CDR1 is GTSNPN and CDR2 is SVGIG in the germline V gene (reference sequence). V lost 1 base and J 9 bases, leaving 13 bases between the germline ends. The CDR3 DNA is TGTGCCTGGAGTGAGGGGTCGCGTTGGCCCCAGCATTTT. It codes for CAWSEGSRWPQHF.

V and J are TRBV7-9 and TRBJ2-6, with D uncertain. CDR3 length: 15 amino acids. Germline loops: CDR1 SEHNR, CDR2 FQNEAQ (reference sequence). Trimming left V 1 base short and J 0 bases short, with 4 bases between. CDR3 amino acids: CASSLETSGANVLTF. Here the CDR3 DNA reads TGTGCCAGCAGCTTAGAAACCTCTGGGGCCAACGTCCTGACTTTC.

CDR3 protein: CASSVSPESSGSPSYEQYF. Written as DNA, the CDR3 is TGTGCCAGCAGCGTTTCCCCAGAATCTAGCGGGAGTCCGTCCTACGAGCAGTACTTC. The J gene is TRBJ2-7, the V gene TRBV9; TRBD2 matches at 10 bases. The CDR3 covers 19 residues. J lost 1 base, V lost 2 bases, and 15 bases had no gene match. Germline CDR1 is SGDLS and CDR2 is YYNGEE. The variable domain in full, with the rest retrieved from reference TRBV9 and TRBJ2-7, is DSGVTQTPKHLITATGQRVTLRCSPRSGDLSVYWYQQSLDQGLQFLIQYYNGEERAKGNILERFSAQQFPDLHSELNLSSLELGDSALYFCASSVSPESSGSPSYEQYFGPGTRLTVT.

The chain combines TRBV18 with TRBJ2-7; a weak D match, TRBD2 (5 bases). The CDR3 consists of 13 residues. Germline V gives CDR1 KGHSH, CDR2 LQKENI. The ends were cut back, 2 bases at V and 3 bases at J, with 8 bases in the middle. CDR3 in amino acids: CASSPLEGYEQYF. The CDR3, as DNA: TGTGCCAGCTCACCATTAGAGGGCTACGAGCAGTACTTC.

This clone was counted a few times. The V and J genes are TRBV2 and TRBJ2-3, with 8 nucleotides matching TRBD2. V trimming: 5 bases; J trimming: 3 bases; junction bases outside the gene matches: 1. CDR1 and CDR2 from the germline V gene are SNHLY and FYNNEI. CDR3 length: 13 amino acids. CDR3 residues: CASSLAGTDTQYF. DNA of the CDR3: TGTGCCAGCAGTTTAGCGGGAACAGATACGCAGTATTTT.